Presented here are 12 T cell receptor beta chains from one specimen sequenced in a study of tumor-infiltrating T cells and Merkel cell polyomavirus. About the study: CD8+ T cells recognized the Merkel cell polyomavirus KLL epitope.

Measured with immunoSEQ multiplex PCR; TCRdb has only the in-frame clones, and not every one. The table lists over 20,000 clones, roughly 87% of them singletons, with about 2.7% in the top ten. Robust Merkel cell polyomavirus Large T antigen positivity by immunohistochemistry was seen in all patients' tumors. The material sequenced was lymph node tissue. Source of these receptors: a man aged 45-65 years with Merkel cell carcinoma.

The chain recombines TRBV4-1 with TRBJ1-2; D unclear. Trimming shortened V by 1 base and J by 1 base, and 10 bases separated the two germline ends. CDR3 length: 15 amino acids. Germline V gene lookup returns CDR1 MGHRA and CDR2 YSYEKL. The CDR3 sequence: CASSQGEQINYGYTF. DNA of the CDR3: TGCGCCAGCAGCCAAGGGGAGCAAATTAACTATGGCTACACCTTC.

CDR3 coding DNA: TGCGCCAGCAGCTTGTTACCTAGCGGACCCTACGAGCAGTACTTC. Encoded protein: CASSLLPSGPYEQYF. The chain has TRBV5-1 and TRBJ2-7, with 7 bases that match TRBD2. Trimming removed 1 base from V and 2 bases from J; junction bases left unmatched: 6. The length of the CDR3 is 15 residues. CDR1 and CDR2 from the germline V gene are SGHRS and YFSETQ. The variable domain in full, with the rest retrieved from reference TRBV5-1 and TRBJ2-7, is KAGVTQTPRYLIKTRGQQVTLSCSPISGHRSVSWYQQTPGQGLQFLFEYFSETQRNKGNFPGRFSGRQFSNSRSEMNVSTLELGDSALYLCASSLLPSGPYEQYFGPGTRLTVT.

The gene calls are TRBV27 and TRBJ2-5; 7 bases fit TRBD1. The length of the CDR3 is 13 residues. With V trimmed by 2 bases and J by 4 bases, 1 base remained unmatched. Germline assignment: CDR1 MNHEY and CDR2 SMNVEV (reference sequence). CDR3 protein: CASSLGTVETQYF. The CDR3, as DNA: TGTGCCAGCAGTTTAGGGACAGTAGAGACCCAGTACTTC.

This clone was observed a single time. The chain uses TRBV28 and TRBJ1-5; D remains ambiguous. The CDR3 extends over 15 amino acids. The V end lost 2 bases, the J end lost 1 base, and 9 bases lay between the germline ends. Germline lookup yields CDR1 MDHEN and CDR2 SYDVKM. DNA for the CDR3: TGTGCCAGCAGTTTAATGAGGCCAAGCAATCAGCCCCAGCATTTT. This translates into CASSLMRPSNQPQHF.

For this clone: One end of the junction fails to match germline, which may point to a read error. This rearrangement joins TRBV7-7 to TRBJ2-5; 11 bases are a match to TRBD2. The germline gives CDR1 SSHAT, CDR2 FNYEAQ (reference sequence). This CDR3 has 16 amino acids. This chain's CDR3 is CASSGQTSGTLETQYF. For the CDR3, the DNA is TGTGCTAGCAGCGGCCAGACTAGCGGGACGTTGGAGACCCAGTACTTC.

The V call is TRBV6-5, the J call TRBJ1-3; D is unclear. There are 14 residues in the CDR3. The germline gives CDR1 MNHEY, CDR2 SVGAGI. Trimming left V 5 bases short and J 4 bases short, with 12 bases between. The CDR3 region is CASSAGDAGNTIYF. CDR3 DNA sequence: TGTGCCAGCAGTGCGGGTGACGCCGGAAACACCATATATTTT.

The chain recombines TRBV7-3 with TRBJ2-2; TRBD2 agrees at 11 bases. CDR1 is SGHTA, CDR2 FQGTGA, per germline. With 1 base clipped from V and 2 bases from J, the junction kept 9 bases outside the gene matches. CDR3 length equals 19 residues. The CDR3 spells CASSLIGLAGGSNTGELFF. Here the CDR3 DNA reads TGTGCCAGCAGCTTAATTGGGCTAGCGGGGGGCTCCAACACCGGGGAGCTGTTTTTT.

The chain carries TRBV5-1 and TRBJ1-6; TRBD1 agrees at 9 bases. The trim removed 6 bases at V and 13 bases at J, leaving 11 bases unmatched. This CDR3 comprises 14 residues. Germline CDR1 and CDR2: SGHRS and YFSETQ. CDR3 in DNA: TGCGCCAGCAACTCTGGAGGGGACAGGGTGCCCCTCCACTTT. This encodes CASNSGGDRVPLHF.

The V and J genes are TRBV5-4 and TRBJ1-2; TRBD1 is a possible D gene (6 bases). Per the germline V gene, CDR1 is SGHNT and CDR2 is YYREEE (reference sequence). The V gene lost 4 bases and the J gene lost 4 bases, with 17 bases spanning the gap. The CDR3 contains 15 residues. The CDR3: CASSALRGAGYGYTF. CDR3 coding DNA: TGTGCCAGCAGCGCCCTCAGGGGCGCGGGCTATGGCTACACCTTC.

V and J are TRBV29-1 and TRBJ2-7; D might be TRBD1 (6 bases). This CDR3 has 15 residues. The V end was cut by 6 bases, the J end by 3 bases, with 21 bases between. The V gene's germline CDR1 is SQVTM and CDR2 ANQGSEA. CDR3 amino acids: CSVTHYRVGNYEQYF. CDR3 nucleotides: TGCAGCGTGACCCATTACAGGGTCGGTAACTACGAGCAGTACTTC.

The CDR3 DNA sequence: TGTGCCAGCAGCTTAAGGCGGGGCGCTGAAGCTTTCTTT. Protein sequence: CASSLRRGAEAFF. The chain couples TRBV11-3 to TRBJ1-1, with D possibly being TRBD1 (5 bases). V was trimmed by 2 bases and J by 6 bases, leaving 10 bases between them. The length of the CDR3 is 13 residues. Germline assignment: CDR1 SGHNT and CDR2 YENEEA. The entire variable domain, with the rest obtained from reference TRBV11-3 and TRBJ1-1, is as follows: EAGVVQSPRYKIIEKKQPVAFWCNPISGHNTLYWYLQNLGQGPELLIRYENEEAVDDSQLPKDRFSAERLKGVDSTLKIQPAELGDSAVYLCASSLRRGAEAFFGQGTRLTVV.

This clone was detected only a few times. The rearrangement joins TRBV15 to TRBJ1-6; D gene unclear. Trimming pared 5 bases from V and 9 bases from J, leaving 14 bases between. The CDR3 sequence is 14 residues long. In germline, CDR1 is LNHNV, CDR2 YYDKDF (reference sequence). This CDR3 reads CATSDDTHGSPLHF. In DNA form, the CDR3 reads TGTGCCACCAGCGACGACACCCACGGTTCACCCCTCCACTTT.